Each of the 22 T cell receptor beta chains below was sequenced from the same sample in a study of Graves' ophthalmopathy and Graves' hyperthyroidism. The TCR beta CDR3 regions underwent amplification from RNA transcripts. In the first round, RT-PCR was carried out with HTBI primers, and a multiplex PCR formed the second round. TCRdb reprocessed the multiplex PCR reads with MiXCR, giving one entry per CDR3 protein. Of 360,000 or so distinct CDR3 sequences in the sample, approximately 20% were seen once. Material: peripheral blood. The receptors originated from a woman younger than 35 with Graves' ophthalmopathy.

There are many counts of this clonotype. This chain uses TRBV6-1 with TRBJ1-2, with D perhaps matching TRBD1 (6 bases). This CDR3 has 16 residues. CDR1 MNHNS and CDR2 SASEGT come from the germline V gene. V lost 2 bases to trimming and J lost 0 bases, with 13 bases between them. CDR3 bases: TGTGCCAGCAGTGAACACAGGGACCTATCTAACTATGGCTACACCTTC. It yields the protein CASSEHRDLSNYGYTF.

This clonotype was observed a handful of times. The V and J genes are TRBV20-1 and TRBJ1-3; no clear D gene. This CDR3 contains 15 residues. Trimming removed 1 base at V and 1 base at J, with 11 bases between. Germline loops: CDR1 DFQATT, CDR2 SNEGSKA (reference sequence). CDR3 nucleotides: TGCAGTGCTAGAGTGGGTGGTCTGTCTGGAAACACCATATATTTT. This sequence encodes CSARVGGLSGNTIYF.

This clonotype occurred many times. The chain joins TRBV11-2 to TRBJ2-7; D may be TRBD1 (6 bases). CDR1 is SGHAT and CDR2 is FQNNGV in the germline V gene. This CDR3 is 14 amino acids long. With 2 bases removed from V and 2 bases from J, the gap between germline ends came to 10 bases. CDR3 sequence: CASSLYDRPYEQYF. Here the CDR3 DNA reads TGTGCCAGCAGCTTATACGACAGGCCCTACGAGCAGTACTTC.

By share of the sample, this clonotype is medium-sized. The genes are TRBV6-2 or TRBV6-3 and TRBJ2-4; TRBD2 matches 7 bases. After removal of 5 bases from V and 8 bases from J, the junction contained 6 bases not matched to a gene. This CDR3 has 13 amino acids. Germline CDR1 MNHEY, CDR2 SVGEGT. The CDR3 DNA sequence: TGTGCCAGCAGTACGGGCCGGGGGGACATTCAGTACTTC. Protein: CASSTGRGDIQYF.

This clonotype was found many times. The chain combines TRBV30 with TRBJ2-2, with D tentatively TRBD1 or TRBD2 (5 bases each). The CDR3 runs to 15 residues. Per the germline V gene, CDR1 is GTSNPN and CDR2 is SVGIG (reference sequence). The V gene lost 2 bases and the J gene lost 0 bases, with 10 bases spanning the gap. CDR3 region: CAWSHWGSNTGELFF. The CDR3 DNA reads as TGTGCCTGGAGTCATTGGGGGTCGAACACCGGGGAGCTGTTTTTT.

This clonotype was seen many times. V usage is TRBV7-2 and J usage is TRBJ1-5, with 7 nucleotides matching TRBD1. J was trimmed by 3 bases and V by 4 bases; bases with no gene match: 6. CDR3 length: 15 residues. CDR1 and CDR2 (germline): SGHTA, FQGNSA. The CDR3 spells CASSSDRAPNQPQHF. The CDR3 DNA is TGTGCCAGCAGCTCCGACAGGGCCCCCAATCAGCCCCAGCATTTT.

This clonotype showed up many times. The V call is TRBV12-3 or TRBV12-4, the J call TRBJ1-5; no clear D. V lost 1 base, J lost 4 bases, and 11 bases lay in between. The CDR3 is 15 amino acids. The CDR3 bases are TGTGCCAGCAGTTTAGGGGGATTCGGGAATCAGCCCCAGCATTTT. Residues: CASSLGGFGNQPQHF.

CDR3 loop: CSVLGVAGGVETQYF. The CDR3 bases are TGCAGCGTTCTGGGAGTAGCGGGAGGGGTGGAGACCCAGTACTTC. The chain has TRBV29-1 and TRBJ2-5; TRBD2 aligns across 11 bases. Germline CDR1 is SQVTM and CDR2 is ANQGSEA. The ends lost 5 bases at V and 5 bases at J; junction bases unmatched: 10. This CDR3 contains 15 residues.

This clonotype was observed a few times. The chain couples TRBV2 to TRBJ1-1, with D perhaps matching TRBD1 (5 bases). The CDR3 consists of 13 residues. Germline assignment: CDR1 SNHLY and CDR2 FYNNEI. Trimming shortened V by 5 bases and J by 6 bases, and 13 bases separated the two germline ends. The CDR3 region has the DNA TGTGCCAGCAGTAGCGGCAGGGACGCTGAAGCTTTCTTT. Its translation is CASSSGRDAEAFF.

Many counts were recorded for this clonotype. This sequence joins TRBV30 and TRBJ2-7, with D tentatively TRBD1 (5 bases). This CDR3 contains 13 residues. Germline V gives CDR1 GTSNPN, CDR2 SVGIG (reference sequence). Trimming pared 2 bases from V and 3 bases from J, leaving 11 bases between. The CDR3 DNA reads TGTGCCTGGAGTATAAAGACAGACTACGAGCAGTACTTC. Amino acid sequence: CAWSIKTDYEQYF.

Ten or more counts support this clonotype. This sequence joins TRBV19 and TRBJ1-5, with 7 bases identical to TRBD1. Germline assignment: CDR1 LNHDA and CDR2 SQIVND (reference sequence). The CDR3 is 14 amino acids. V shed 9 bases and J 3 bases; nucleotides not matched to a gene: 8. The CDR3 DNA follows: TGTGCCAGCCAAGCGGGACAGCCCAATCAGCCCCAGCATTTT. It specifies CASQAGQPNQPQHF.

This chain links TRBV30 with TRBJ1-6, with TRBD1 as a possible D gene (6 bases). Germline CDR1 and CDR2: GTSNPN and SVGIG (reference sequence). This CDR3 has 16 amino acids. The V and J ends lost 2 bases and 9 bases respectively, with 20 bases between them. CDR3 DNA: TGTGCCTGGAGTAGTGGTCAGGGGTTCGTAAGTTCACCCCTCCACTTT. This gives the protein CAWSSGQGFVSSPLHF.

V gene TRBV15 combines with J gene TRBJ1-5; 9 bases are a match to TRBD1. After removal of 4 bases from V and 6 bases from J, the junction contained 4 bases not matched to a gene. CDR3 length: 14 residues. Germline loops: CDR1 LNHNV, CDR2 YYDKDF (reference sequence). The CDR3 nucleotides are TGTGCCACCAGCACTACAGGGGGCGGTCAGCCCCAGCATTTT. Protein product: CATSTTGGGQPQHF.

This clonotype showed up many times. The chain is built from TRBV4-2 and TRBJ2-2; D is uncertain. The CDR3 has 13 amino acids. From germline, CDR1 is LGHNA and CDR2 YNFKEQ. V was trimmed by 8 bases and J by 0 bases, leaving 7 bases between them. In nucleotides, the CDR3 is TGTGCCAGCGCCGCATCGAACACCGGGGAGCTGTTTTTT. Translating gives CASAASNTGELFF.

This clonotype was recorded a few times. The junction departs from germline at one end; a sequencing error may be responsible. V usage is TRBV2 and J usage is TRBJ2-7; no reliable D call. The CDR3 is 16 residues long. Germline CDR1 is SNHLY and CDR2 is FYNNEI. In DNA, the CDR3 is TGTGCCAGCAGCGCCACTCTGGGCCGGAGCTCCTACGAGCAGTACTTT. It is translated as CASSATLGRSSYEQYF.

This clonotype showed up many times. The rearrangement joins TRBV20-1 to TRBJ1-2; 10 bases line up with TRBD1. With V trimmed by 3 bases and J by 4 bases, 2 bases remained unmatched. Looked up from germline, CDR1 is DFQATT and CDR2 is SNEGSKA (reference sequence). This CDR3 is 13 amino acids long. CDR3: CSASDRGPYGYTF. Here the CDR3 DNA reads TGCAGTGCTAGTGACAGGGGGCCCTATGGCTACACCTTC.

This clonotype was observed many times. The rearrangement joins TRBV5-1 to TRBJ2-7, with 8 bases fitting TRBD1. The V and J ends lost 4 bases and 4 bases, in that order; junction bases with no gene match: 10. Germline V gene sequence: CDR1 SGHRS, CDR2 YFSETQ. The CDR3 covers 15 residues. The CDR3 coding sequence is TGCGCCAGCAGCCAGCCGCAGGGGGCAGGGTACGAGCAGTACTTC. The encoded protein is CASSQPQGAGYEQYF.

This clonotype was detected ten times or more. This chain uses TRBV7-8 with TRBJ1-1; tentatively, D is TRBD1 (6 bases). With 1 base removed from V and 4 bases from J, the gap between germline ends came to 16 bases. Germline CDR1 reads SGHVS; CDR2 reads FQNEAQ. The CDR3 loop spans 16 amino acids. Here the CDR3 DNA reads TGTGCCAGCAGCTTAGAAACAGGGAGATTGACCACTGAAGCTTTCTTT. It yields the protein CASSLETGRLTTEAFF.

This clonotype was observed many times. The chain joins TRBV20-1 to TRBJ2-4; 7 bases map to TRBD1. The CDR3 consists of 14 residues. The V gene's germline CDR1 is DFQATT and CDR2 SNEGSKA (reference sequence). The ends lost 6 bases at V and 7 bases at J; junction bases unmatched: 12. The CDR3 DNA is TGCAGTGCAGCGGACGGGACAGTTAGGAACATTCAGTACTTC. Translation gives CSAADGTVRNIQYF.

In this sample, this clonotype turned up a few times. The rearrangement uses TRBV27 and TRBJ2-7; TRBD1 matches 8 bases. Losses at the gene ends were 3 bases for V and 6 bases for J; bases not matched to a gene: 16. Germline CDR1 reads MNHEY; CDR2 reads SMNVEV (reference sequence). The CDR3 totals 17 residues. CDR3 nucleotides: TGTGCCAGCAGTTTTCGTAGAACAGACAGGGGAGAGGGCGAGCAGTACTTC. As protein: CASSFRRTDRGEGEQYF.

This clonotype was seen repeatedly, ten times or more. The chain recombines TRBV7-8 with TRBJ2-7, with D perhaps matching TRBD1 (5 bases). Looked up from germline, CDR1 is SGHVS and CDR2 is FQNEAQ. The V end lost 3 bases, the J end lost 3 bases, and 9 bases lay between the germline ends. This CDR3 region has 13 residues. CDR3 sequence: CASSFRTFYEQYF. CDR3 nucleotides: TGTGCCAGCAGCTTTAGGACATTCTACGAGCAGTACTTC.

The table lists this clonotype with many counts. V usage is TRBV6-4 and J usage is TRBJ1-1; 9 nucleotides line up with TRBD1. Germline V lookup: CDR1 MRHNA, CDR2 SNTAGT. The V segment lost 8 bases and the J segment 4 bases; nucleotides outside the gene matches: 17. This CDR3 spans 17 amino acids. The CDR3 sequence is CASLTGGGLVGPTEAFF. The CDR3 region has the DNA TGTGCCAGCCTGACAGGGGGTGGGTTGGTTGGACCCACTGAAGCTTTCTTT.